Below, 10 T cell receptor beta chains from the same sample are listed, as sequenced in a study of blood T cell repertoires in COVID-19. Measured with immunoSEQ multiplex PCR; TCRdb has only the in-frame clones, and not every one. The sample lists a few hundred thousand clones; 85% were seen once. Sequencing was carried out using peripheral blood. Receptors were obtained from a woman under 30 with acute or convalescent COVID-19.

The V and J genes are TRBV10-3 and TRBJ2-1; tentative D call: TRBD1 (6 bases). The germline CDR1 and CDR2 sequences are ENHRY and SYGVKD. Trimming took 0 bases from V and 0 from J, leaving 9 bases between them. The CDR3 length is 16 residues. The CDR3: CAISESDRSSYNEQFF. In nucleotides, the CDR3 is TGTGCCATCAGTGAGTCTGACAGGAGCTCCTACAATGAGCAGTTCTTC.

This chain connects TRBV29-1 to TRBJ2-3; 11 nucleotides line up with TRBD2. J was trimmed by 5 bases and V by 1 base; bases with no gene match: 8. Germline V gene data show CDR1 as SQVTM and CDR2 as ANQGSEA. The CDR3 totals 16 residues. This CDR3 is CSVEVRLAGGVDTQYF. The CDR3 DNA sequence: TGCAGCGTTGAAGTAAGGCTAGCGGGAGGTGTAGATACGCAGTATTTT.

This clone has just one count. The chain links TRBV6-1 to TRBJ1-1, with D possibly TRBD1 on 6 matching bases. The CDR3 consists of 16 residues. Trimming took off 2 bases at V and 2 bases at J, with 15 bases between the two ends. Germline V gives CDR1 MNHNS, CDR2 SASEGT. CDR3 residues: CASSETSGARNTEAFF. In nucleotides, the CDR3 is TGTGCCAGCAGTGAAACCTCAGGGGCCCGAAACACTGAAGCTTTCTTT.

The gene calls are TRBV6-1 and TRBJ1-4; no reliable D call. Trimming took 0 bases from V and 8 from J, leaving 7 bases between them. The CDR3 is 13 amino acids. The germline gives CDR1 MNHNS, CDR2 SASEGT. CDR3 bases: TGTGCCAGCAGTGAAGCCCCGGAGGAAAAACTGTTTTTT. Translating it yields CASSEAPEEKLFF.

This clone has just one count. It is likely a read error: a sequence one base away is far more abundant. The chain recombines TRBV6-5 with TRBJ2-3; D is unresolved. Trimming shortened V by 6 bases and J by 2 bases, and 3 bases separated the two germline ends. Per the germline V gene, CDR1 is MNHEY and CDR2 is SVGAGI. The CDR3 spans 11 residues. The CDR3: CASSHTDTQYF. The CDR3 coding sequence is TGTGCCAGCAGCCACACAGATACGCAGTATTTT.

The CDR3 DNA follows: TGTGCCAGCAACTCCGGTAACGCAGATACGCAGTATTTT. It specifies CASNSGNADTQYF. The rearrangement links TRBV11-2 to TRBJ2-3; D gene uncertain. Trimming removed 7 bases from V and 4 bases from J, with 12 bases in between. The germline V gene has CDR1 SGHAT and CDR2 FQNNGV. CDR3 length equals 13 residues.

V is TRBV28 and J is TRBJ2-5, with 10 bases that match TRBD2. The germline V gene has CDR1 MDHEN and CDR2 SYDVKM. The J segment lost 2 bases and the V segment lost 5 bases, leaving 2 bases of the junction unmatched. There are 14 residues in the CDR3. For the CDR3, the DNA is TGTGCCAGCAGTCCTAGCGGGGGACAAGAGACCCAGTACTTC. Translating gives CASSPSGGQETQYF.

This clone was recorded once. The rearrangement links TRBV7-6 to TRBJ2-3, with D tentatively TRBD2 (5 bases). Germline lookup yields CDR1 SGHVS and CDR2 FNYEAQ. CDR3 length: 13 residues. The V and J ends lost 3 bases and 4 bases respectively, with 8 bases between them. The CDR3 here is CASSLAGPDTQYF. The CDR3, as DNA: TGTGCCAGCAGCTTGGCGGGCCCAGATACGCAGTATTTT.

The genes are TRBV6-4 and TRBJ1-1, with 7 bases lining up with TRBD1. Looked up from germline, CDR1 is MRHNA and CDR2 is SNTAGT. V gave up 5 bases and J gave up 5 bases; unmatched junction bases: 5. This CDR3 comprises 13 residues. CDR3: CASSPGRGTEAFF. DNA of the CDR3: TGTGCCAGCAGTCCTGGCAGGGGGACTGAAGCTTTCTTT.

The chain couples TRBV9 to TRBJ1-1; perhaps TRBD1 as D (6 bases). V was trimmed by 6 bases and J by 1 base, leaving 13 bases between them. The CDR3 has 14 residues. Germline V gene data show CDR1 as SGDLS and CDR2 as YYNGEE. The CDR3 region is CASTRQATNTEAFF. In DNA form, the CDR3 reads TGTGCCAGCACCCGACAGGCGACGAACACTGAAGCTTTCTTT. Full variable domain (missing parts from reference TRBV9 and TRBJ1-1): DSGVTQTPKHLITATGQRVTLRCSPRSGDLSVYWYQQSLDQGLQFLIQYYNGEERAKGNILERFSAQQFPDLHSELNLSSLELGDSALYFCASTRQATNTEAFFGQGTRLTVV.